Listed here is a single T cell receptor beta chain. Its specific antigen is unknown. No clone much larger than this one lies a single base away; base qualities are absent. The data belong to a study of radiation and T cells in renal cell carcinoma (dated by TCRdb to 2018 to 2021). Notes on the research overall: The samples were obtained from a clinical trial, where primary renal cell carcinomas were treated with 15 Gy stereotactic body radiation therapy and then removed by nephrectomy 4 weeks afterward. In the approximately 57 samples combined, several million unique CDR3 nucleotide sequences were found, encoding 2.5 million to 3 million unique CDR3 amino acid sequences. TCR beta sequencing covered 55 or so samples in total, comprising approximately 26 tumors and 27 peripheral blood samples.

The research as a whole found: No pretreatment tumor biopsies were available, so the baseline intratumoral presence of clonotypes could not be determined. In blood, the top tumor clonotypes increased between baseline and 2 weeks post-radiation and then shrank by 4 weeks, which suggests that tumor-resident clones expanded only transiently. Changes in the blood repertoire were not tracked past 4 weeks after treatment. The single-armed trial design could not address effects of radiation dose or scheduling on the TCR repertoire.

The immunoSEQ kit was used, according to the manufacturer's recommendations, to generate TCR beta libraries from genomic DNA. To prepare the libraries, a first multiplex PCR with proprietary primers was run, followed by a second PCR that added unique barcodes, and a bead cleanup was done after each round. Each sample batch included a kit-provided positive control reaction and a negative control reaction. The final libraries were assessed on an Agilent 4200 TapeStation D1000 ScreenTape, pooled by volume, and quantified by qPCR. Sequencing ran on an Illumina NextSeq500 with a MidOutput 150-cycle cartridge, using 156 Read1 and 15 Index1 cycles with kit custom primers. The pooled library was loaded at around 1 pM with around 20% PhiX control spiked in. In the paper's pipeline: Vendor-processed data were analyzed in R, with a clonotype defined as all T cells sharing the same CDR3 nucleotide sequence. In the clone abundance analyses, frequencies in each sample were normalized to that sample's 10,000 most abundant clones. Public T cell clones, which averaged fewer than five per sample, were removed prior to analysis. Tumor-enriched and baseline blood-enriched clonotypes were defined by at least a 32-fold difference in abundance between compartments. A beta-binomial differential abundance model was applied to find clonotypes that expanded or contracted between blood time points. Tumor-blood repertoire similarity was measured with the Baroni-Urbani and Buser coefficient, and group comparisons used two-tailed Wilcoxon tests in R. TCRdb re-hosts the immuneACCESS table, in-frame sequences only. Its copies lack some clones; in the studies checked, an unresolved V gene accounts for under half of them, and the cause for the rest is not known. D and trimming were read from the DNA, whereas the V and J calls and clone size are those reported in that table. The table for this sample lists roughly 150,000 clones; about 87% of them were counted only once. Roughly 4% of the sample comes from the top ten.

Explained via the paper, the time point label denotes: baseline pretreatment blood. The treatment or condition label of this sample denotes: 15 Gy SBRT to primary tumor, nephrectomy 4 weeks later. To track tumor-enriched clonotypes, serial peripheral blood was sampled from radiation-treated patients at baseline and at 2 weeks and 4 weeks after SBRT. Renal cell carcinoma with clear cell pathology was present in all patients. Genomic DNA for TCR sequencing was prepared using the QIAamp DNA Blood Mini Kit (Qiagen). The analyses included only samples that passed all quality control checks. The CDR3 starts with the cysteine, ends with the phenylalanine, and has 15 residues. This entry keeps only the CDR3 DNA: 45 bases, framed from base 1. CDR1 SEHNR and CDR2 FQNEAQ are derived from the germline V gene (reference sequence). Between the V and J ends, shortened by 1 base and 5 bases respectively, the junction contains 11 bases.

The sequence is built from TRBV7-9 and TRBJ1-4; the D gene remains uncertain. This sequence was found in a woman in her 70s with renal cell carcinoma. Sequencing was performed on blood, taken from a patient whose treatment included radiotherapy and nephrectomy. The nucleotides are TGTGCCAGCAGCTTAGGGACGGGCCCCAATGAAAAACTGTTTTTT. Translated, this is CASSLGTGPNEKLFF.